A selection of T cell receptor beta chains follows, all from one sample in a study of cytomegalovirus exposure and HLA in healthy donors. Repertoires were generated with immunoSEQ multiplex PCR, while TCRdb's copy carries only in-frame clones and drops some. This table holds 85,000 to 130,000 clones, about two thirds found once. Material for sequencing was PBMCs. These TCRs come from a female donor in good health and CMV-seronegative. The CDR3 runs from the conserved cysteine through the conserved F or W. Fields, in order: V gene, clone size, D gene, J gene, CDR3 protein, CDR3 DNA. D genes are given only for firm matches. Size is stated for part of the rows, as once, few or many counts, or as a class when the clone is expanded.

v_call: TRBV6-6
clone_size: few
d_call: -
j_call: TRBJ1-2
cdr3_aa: CASSLGTNYGYTF
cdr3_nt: TGTGCCAGCAGTCTCGGGACAAACTATGGCTACACCTTC

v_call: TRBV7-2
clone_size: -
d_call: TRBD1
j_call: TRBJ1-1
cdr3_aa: CASSPGRGDEAFF
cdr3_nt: TGTGCCAGCAGCCCCGGCAGGGGGGATGAAGCTTTCTTT

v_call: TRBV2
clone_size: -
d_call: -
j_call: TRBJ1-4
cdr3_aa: CASSEAGAYGRATNEKLFF
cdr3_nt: TGTGCCAGCAGTGAAGCGGGGGCGTATGGTCGGGCAACTAATGAAAAACTGTTTTTT

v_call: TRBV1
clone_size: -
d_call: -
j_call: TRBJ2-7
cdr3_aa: CTSSQSSFYEQYF
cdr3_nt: TGCACCAGCAGCCAATCCTCTTTCTACGAGCAGTACTTC

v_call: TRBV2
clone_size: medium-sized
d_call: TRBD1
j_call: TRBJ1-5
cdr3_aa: CASSKPGQGTYQPQHF
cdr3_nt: TGTGCCAGCAGTAAACCGGGACAGGGGACCTATCAGCCCCAGCATTTT

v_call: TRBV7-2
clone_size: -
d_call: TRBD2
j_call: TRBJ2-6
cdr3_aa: CASSPPRLAGARGANVLTF
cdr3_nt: TGTGCCAGCAGCCCCCCGCGGCTAGCGGGGGCCAGGGGGGCCAACGTCCTGACTTTC

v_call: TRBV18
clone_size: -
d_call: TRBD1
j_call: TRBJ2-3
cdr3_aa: CASSPGTGLTDTQYF
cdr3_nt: TGTGCCAGCTCACCCGGGACAGGACTTACAGATACGCAGTATTTT

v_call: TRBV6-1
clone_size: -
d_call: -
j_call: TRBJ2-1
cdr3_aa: CASSAWAISYNEQFF
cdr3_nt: TGTGCCAGCAGTGCTTGGGCCATCTCCTACAATGAGCAGTTCTTC

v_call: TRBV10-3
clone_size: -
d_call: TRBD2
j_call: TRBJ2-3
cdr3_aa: CAISREREGTDTQYF
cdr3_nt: TGTGCCATCAGTAGGGAGCGGGAGGGCACAGATACGCAGTATTTT

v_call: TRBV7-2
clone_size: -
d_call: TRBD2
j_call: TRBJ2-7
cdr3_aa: CASSLELAGTYEQYF
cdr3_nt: TGTGCCAGCAGCTTAGAGCTAGCGGGGACCTACGAGCAGTACTTC

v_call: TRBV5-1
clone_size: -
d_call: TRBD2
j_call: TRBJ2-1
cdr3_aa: CASTTAGGSHEQFF
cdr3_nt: TGCGCCAGCACAACGGCGGGGGGGTCGCATGAGCAGTTCTTC

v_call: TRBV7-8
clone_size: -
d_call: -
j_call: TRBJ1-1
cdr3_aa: CASSHIRGLLEAFF
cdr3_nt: TGTGCCAGCAGCCACATCAGGGGTCTTTTGGAAGCTTTCTTT

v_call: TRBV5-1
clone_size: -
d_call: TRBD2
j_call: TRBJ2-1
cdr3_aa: CASSTGLAAGSTYNEQFF
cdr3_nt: TGCGCCAGCAGCACGGGACTAGCGGCGGGCTCTACCTACAATGAGCAGTTCTTC

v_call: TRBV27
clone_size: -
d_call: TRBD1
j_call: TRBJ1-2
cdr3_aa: CASRSVQGTGIYGYTF
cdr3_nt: TGTGCCAGCAGATCTGTCCAAGGGACAGGGATCTATGGCTACACCTTC

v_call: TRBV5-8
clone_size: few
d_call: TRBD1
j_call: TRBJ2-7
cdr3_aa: CASSRTGGVTYEQYF
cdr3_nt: TGTGCCAGCAGCCGGACAGGGGGCGTGACCTACGAGCAGTACTTC

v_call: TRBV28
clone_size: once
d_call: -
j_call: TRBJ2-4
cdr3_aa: CASSPSRLAKNIQYF
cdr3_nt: TGTGCCAGCAGTCCCTCCCGACTAGCCAAAAACATTCAGTACTTC

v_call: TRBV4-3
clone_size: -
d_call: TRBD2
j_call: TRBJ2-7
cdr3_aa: CASSQPQREGSYEQYF
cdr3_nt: TGCGCCAGCAGCCAACCCCAGCGGGAGGGATCCTACGAGCAGTACTTC

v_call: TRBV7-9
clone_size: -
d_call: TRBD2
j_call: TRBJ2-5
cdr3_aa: CASSLGVGGRGRETQYF
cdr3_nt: TGTGCCAGCAGCTTAGGGGTTGGCGGGAGGGGTCGAGAGACCCAGTACTTC

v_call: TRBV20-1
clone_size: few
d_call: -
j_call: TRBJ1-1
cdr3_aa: CSARSGEVTFF
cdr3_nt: TGCAGTGCTAGATCGGGAGAGGTGACTTTCTTT

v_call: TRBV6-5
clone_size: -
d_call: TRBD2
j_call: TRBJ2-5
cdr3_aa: CASSYGGGEQETQYF
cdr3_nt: TGTGCCAGCAGTTACGGGGGAGGGGAGCAAGAGACCCAGTACTTC

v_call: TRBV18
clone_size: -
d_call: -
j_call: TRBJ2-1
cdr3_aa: CASSPQDWDNEQFF
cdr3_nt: TGTGCCAGCTCACCGCAAGACTGGGACAATGAGCAGTTCTTC

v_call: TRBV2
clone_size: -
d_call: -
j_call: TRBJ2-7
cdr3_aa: CASSPSYEQYF
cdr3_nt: TGTGCCAGCAGTCCTTCCTACGAGCAGTACTTC

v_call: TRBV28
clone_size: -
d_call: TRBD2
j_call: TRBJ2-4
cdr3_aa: CASSVRGGPAIQYF
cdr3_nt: TGTGCCAGCAGTGTACGGGGGGGTCCGGCCATTCAGTACTTC

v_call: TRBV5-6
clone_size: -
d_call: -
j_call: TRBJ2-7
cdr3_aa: CASSLGGRFTEQYF
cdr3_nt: TGTGCCAGCAGCTTGGGTGGGAGGTTTACCGAGCAGTACTTC

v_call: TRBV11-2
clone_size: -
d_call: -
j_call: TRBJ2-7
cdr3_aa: CASSSTRGGGEQYF
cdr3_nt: TGTGCCAGCAGCAGCACAAGGGGAGGGGGCGAGCAGTACTTC

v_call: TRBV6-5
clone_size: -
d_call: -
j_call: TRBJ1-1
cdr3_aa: CASSYSRGNTEAFF
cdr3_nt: TGTGCCAGCAGTTACTCGCGAGGGAACACTGAAGCTTTCTTT

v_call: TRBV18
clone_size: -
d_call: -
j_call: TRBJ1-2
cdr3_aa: CASSPIAEPYYGYTF
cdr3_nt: TGTGCCAGCTCACCAATAGCAGAACCCTACTATGGCTACACCTTC

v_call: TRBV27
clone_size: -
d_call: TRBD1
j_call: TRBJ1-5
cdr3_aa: CASSLGRGRNQPQHF
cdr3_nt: TGTGCCAGCAGTTTGGGAAGGGGGCGCAATCAGCCCCAGCATTTT

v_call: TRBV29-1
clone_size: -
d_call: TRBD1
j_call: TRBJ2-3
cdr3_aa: CSVDSTGEMRTDTQYF
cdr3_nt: TGCAGCGTCGATTCTACAGGGGAAATGAGGACAGATACGCAGTATTTT

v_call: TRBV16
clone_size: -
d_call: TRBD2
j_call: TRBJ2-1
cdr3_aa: CASSHLAGGGEQFF
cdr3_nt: TGTGCCAGCAGCCATCTAGCGGGAGGGGGCGAGCAGTTCTTC

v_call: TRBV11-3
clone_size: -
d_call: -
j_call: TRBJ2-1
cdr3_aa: CASSLSSSYNEQFF
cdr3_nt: TGTGCCAGCAGCTTATCCAGCTCCTACAATGAGCAGTTCTTC

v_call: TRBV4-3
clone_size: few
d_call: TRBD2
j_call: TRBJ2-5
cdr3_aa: CASSQTSGKETQYF
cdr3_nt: TGCGCCAGCAGCCAGACCAGCGGGAAAGAGACCCAGTACTTC